The entry below gives a single T cell receptor (beta chain) sequence along with its context. What it recognizes is unknown. Trimming removed 2 bases from V and 5 bases from J, with 5 bases in between. This CDR3 is 12 amino acids long. Per the germline V gene, CDR1 is SGHNT and CDR2 is YENEEA. This entry is derived from a study of T cell responses to AZD1222 COVID-19 vaccine. Data came from immunoSEQ multiplex PCR; TCRdb stores just in-frame clones and leaves some out. The sample gives tens of thousands of clones, roughly nine tenths of which show up once; roughly 27% is in the top ten. Notes on the study in general: Dominant at 160-218 and 743-854, vaccine-associated CD4 TCRs also spanned spike.

The sequence was collected from an adult who received the AZD1222 COVID-19 vaccine. The sample in question was peripheral blood, obtained 28 days after the second AZD1222 dose. This rearrangement joins TRBV11-3 to TRBJ2-3; D gene ambiguous. The CDR3 here is CASSLQGDTQYF. DNA for the CDR3: TGTGCCAGCAGCTTACAAGGAGATACGCAGTATTTT.